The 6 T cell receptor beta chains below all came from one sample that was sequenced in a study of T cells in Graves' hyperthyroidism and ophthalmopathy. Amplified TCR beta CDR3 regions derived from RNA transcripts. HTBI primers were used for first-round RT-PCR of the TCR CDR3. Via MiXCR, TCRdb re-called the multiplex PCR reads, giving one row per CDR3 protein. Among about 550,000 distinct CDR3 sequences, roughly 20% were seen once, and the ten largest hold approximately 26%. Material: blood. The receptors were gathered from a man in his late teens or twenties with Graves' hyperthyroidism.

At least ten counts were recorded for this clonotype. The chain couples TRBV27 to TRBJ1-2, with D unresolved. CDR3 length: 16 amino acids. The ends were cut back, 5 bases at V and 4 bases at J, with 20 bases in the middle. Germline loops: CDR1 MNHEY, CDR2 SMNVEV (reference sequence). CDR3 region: CASSTSMSLVGYGYTF. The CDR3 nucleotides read TGTGCCAGCAGTACCTCAATGAGCCTCGTTGGCTATGGCTACACCTTC.

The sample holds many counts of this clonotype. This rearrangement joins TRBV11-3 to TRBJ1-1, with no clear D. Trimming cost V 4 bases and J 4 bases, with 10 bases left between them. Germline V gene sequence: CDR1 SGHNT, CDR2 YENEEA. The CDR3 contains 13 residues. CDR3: CASSSPITTEAFF. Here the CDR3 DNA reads TGTGCCAGCAGCTCCCCGATTACCACTGAAGCTTTCTTT.

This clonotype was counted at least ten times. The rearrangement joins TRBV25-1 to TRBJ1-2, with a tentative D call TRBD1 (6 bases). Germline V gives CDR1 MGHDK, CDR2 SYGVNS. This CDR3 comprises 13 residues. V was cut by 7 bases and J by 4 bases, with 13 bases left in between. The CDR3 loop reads CASKGGRTYGYTF. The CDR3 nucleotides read TGTGCCAGCAAGGGGGGACGTACCTATGGCTACACCTTC.

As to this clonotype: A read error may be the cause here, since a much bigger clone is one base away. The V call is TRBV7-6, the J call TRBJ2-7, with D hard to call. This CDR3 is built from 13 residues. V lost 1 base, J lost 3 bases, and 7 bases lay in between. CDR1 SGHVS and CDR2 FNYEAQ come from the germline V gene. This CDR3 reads CASSLEVVYEQYF. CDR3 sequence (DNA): TGTGCCAGCAGCTTAGAGGTCGTCTACGAGCAGTACTTC.

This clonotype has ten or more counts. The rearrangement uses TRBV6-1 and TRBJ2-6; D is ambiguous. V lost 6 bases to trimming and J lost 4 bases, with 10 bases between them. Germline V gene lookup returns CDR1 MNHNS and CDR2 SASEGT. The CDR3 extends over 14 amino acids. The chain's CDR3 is CASSRNGGANVLTF. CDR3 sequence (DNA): TGTGCCAGCAGCCGCAACGGCGGGGCCAACGTCCTGACTTTC.

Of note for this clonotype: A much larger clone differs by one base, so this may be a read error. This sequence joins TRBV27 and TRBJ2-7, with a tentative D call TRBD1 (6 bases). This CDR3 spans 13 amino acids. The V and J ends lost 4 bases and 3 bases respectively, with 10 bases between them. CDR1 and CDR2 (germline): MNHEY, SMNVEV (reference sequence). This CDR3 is CASSWARGYEQYF. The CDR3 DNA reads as TGTGCCAGCAGTTGGGCCAGGGGCTACGAGCAGTACTTC.